This TCR beta chain was sequenced during a study of CD8 T cell repertoires and HIV-1 epitope variants. Across the whole study: Equal numbers of autologous T cell-negative cells presented antigen to enriched T cells. Separate from the cultures, 1M uncultured T cells served as baseline.

Study-level points and caveats: Of some ten antigen-specific beta clonotypes, six appeared to cross-react with escape variants.

Concerning this clone: Its antigen is unidentified.

The CDR3 is 15 amino acids. V was pared by 5 bases and J by 5 bases, with 10 bases of the junction left unmatched. The germline V gene encodes CDR1 LNHDA and CDR2 SQIVND (reference sequence). Method: immunoSEQ multiplex PCR; TCRdb's copy keeps in-frame clones and lacks some. The sample holds roughly 6,600 clones, roughly 61% seen once. The sequence derives from a male donor with HIV. Input material: cultured CD8+ T cells derived from PBMCs. The chain is built from TRBV19 and TRBJ2-7, with 9 bases that match TRBD1. DNA of the CDR3: TGTGCCAGTAGTCGCCGGGACAGGGATATAGACGAGCAGTACTTC. Translation gives CASSRRDRDIDEQYF.